What follows are 11 T cell receptor beta chains derived from one specimen sequenced in a study of blood T cell repertoires in COVID-19 (dated by TCRdb to about 2020). Libraries were constructed by the immunoSEQ multiplex PCR assay. As stored in TCRdb, this immuneACCESS dataset retains in-frame rearrangements with V and J assigned. A fraction of the clones does not appear; measured against another copy, unresolved V genes explain less than half of the discrepancy, and the remainder lacks a known reason. This sample comprises a few hundred thousand clones, approximately 80% of them detected only once. The top ten clonotypes cover over 12% of the sample. The sequencing input was PBMCs or T cells enriched from blood (not recorded which). The receptors derive from a man in his forties or fifties who had recovered from COVID-19.

This clone was counted only a few times. J is TRBJ1-4 and V is TRBV30, with a possible D match to TRBD1 (5 bases). Germline CDR1 is GTSNPN and CDR2 is SVGIG (reference sequence). This CDR3 contains 13 residues. Trimming cost V 6 bases and J 5 bases, with 13 bases left between them. Here the CDR3 reads CACRDGGNEKLFF. CDR3 nucleotides: TGTGCCTGTCGGGACGGAGGGAATGAAAAACTGTTTTTT.

This clone was seen ten or more times. The chain uses TRBV4-1 and TRBJ1-2; tentatively, D is TRBD1 (5 bases). Germline V gene data show CDR1 as MGHRA and CDR2 as YSYEKL. The CDR3 length is 15 residues. Trimming stripped 4 bases from V and 3 bases from J, with 15 bases between. The CDR3 protein is CASSRLNRMDYGYTF. The CDR3 bases are TGCGCCAGCAGCCGACTTAACAGGATGGACTATGGCTACACCTTC.

This clone was recorded only once. The chain is built from TRBV3-1 (or the pseudogene TRBV3-2) and TRBJ2-4, with no clear D. V was shortened by 4 bases and J by 0 bases, with 13 bases between the two germline ends. CDR1 and CDR2 from the germline V gene are LGHDT and YNNKEL (reference sequence). The CDR3 runs to 16 residues. The CDR3 loop reads CASSPDQILAKNIQYF. The CDR3 bases are TGTGCCAGCAGCCCCGATCAGATTTTAGCCAAAAACATTCAGTACTTC.

The chain carries TRBV6-5 and TRBJ1-1; 8 bases map to TRBD1. This CDR3 has 14 residues. The germline V gene encodes CDR1 MNHEY and CDR2 SVGAGI. V lost 5 bases and J lost 0; bases outside the gene matches: 2. The CDR3 protein is CASSQGQVNTEAFF. For the CDR3, the DNA is TGTGCCAGCAGTCAGGGACAGGTGAACACTGAAGCTTTCTTT.

V and J are TRBV7-2 and TRBJ1-1, with D hard to call. The V gene lost 5 bases and the J gene lost 2 bases, with 15 bases spanning the gap. This CDR3 contains 15 residues. Germline CDR1 SGHTA, CDR2 FQGNSA. The CDR3: CASSPLTAGNTEAFF. CDR3 nucleotides: TGTGCCAGCAGCCCCCTAACGGCGGGAAACACTGAAGCTTTCTTT.

The chain links TRBV6-5 to TRBJ1-2; 12 bases map to TRBD1. Germline-derived CDR1 and CDR2 are MNHEY and SVGAGI. CDR3 length equals 13 residues. The trim removed 11 bases at V and 2 bases at J, leaving 3 bases unmatched. CDR3 nucleotides: TGTGCCTGGGGGACAGGGGGCAACTATGGCTACACCTTC. Amino acid sequence: CAWGTGGNYGYTF.

CDR3 sequence: CASKGATEAFF. The CDR3 coding sequence is TGTGCCAGTAAGGGGGCCACTGAAGCTTTCTTT. The chain links TRBV28 to TRBJ1-1; TRBD1 matches at 7 bases. The ends lost 9 bases at V and 4 bases at J; junction bases unmatched: 2. CDR1 is MDHEN, CDR2 SYDVKM, per germline. CDR3 length equals 11 residues.

The chain recombines TRBV29-1 with TRBJ1-1, with D tentatively TRBD1 (6 bases). The CDR3 is 12 amino acids. The V gene's germline CDR1 is SQVTM and CDR2 ANQGSEA. Trimming shortened V by 7 bases and J by 2 bases, and 11 bases separated the two germline ends. This CDR3 reads CSGGQRNTEAFF. The CDR3 DNA reads as TGCAGCGGCGGACAGCGAAACACTGAAGCTTTCTTT.

This clone has a single count. CDR3 sequence (DNA): TGTGCCAGCAGCCCCCTTCTAGTAACCTACGAGCAGTACTTC. It translates to CASSPLLVTYEQYF. The genes are TRBV9 and TRBJ2-7; D remains ambiguous. Trimming shortened V by 4 bases and J by 2 bases, and 13 bases separated the two germline ends. Germline lookup yields CDR1 SGDLS and CDR2 YYNGEE. The CDR3 length is 14 residues.

The gene calls are TRBV19 and TRBJ2-7; TRBD1 is a possible D gene (6 bases). Germline V CDR1 and CDR2: LNHDA, SQIVND (reference sequence). V was clipped by 7 bases and J by 0 bases, with 13 bases between them. The CDR3 has 14 residues. Here the CDR3 reads CASMRQGSSYEQYF. The CDR3 nucleotides are TGTGCCAGTATGAGGCAGGGGAGCTCCTACGAGCAGTACTTC.

The chain employs TRBV10-3 and TRBJ1-2; D perhaps matches TRBD1 (5 bases). The CDR3 totals 15 residues. Trimming took 4 bases from V and 3 from J, leaving 15 bases between them. From germline, CDR1 is ENHRY and CDR2 SYGVKD. This chain's CDR3 is CAISAYSGLDYGYTF. Written as DNA, the CDR3 is TGTGCCATCAGTGCGTACTCAGGGTTGGACTATGGCTACACCTTC.